This TCR beta chain is drawn from a study of blood T cell repertoires in COVID-19. Turning to the study itself: Specimens from acute and convalescent COVID-19 originated in the United States, Italy and Spain. Nucleic acid was either cDNA or gDNA, and it came from T cells, B-cell-depleted T cells, or PBMCs.

Profiling relied on immunoSEQ multiplex PCR, and the TCRdb table lists in-frame clones only, not all of them. The sample yields around 140,000 clones, 76% seen once. This clone was seen repeatedly, ten times or more. V was trimmed by 0 bases and J by 3 bases, leaving 12 bases between them. In germline, CDR1 is GTSNPN, CDR2 SVGIG (reference sequence). CDR3 size: 15 residues. The clonotype comes from an elderly woman with active or convalescent COVID-19. J is TRBJ1-5 and V is TRBV30; a possible D gene is TRBD1 (5 bases). Sequencing was performed on peripheral blood. CDR3 bases: TGTGCCTGGAGTGTCATCGACAGTCACAATCAGCCCCAGCATTTT. It specifies CAWSVIDSHNQPQHF.